Listed below are T cell receptor beta chains from one sample, sequenced in a study of identical twins. TCRdb ran MiXCR on the 5' RACE reads and lists one entry per CDR3 protein. Of around 450,000 distinct CDR3 sequences in the sample, 14% are singletons; the top ten hold roughly 0.56%. The data also belong to a second study, concerning yellow fever vaccine responses in identical twins.

The sample was CD4+ T cells sorted from blood. These receptors all come from a woman aged 18 to 35 in good health. Both conserved end residues are part of each CDR3. The D gene is left open where the match is weak. Part of the rows lack a size; the others show once, few, many or a class for expanded clones.

CDR3 DNA: TGTGCCAGCAGTCCCCCAGGGCAGCGGAAGCTGTTTTTT; CDR3 protein: CASSPPGQRKLFF; V gene: TRBV6-1; J gene: TRBJ2-2; D gene: -; clone size: -
CDR3 DNA: TGTGCCAGCAGCTCACTAGCGGGGTACCAAGAGACCCAGTACTTC; CDR3 protein: CASSSLAGYQETQYF; V gene: TRBV7-2; J gene: TRBJ2-5; D gene: TRBD2; clone size: few
CDR3 DNA: TGTGCCAGCCTCTTGTATTCGGACCTCATTCTGTATTTT; CDR3 protein: CASLLYSDLILYF; V gene: TRBV2; J gene: TRBJ2-3; D gene: -; clone size: -
CDR3 DNA: TGTGCCAGCAGTTTAGTCGCGCTAGCGGGATACTTCAATGAGCAGTTCTTC; CDR3 protein: CASSLVALAGYFNEQFF; V gene: TRBV12-3/TRBV12-4; J gene: TRBJ2-1; D gene: TRBD2; clone size: few
CDR3 DNA: TGTGCCAGCAGTCCAAGGACAGGTGGGGACACTGAAGCTTTCTTT; CDR3 protein: CASSPRTGGDTEAFF; V gene: TRBV12-3/TRBV12-4; J gene: TRBJ1-1; D gene: TRBD1; clone size: many
CDR3 DNA: TGTGCCAGCACCCATCGGGACAATCAGCCCCAGCATTTT; CDR3 protein: CASTHRDNQPQHF; V gene: TRBV12-3/TRBV12-4; J gene: TRBJ1-5; D gene: -; clone size: few
CDR3 DNA: TGTGCCAGCACACCCCGGGGGACAGCCTACGAGCAGTACTTC; CDR3 protein: CASTPRGTAYEQYF; V gene: TRBV7-2; J gene: TRBJ2-7; D gene: -; clone size: -
CDR3 DNA: TGTGCCAGCACCTCCGGGACAGGGCACGATGGCTACACCTTC; CDR3 protein: CASTSGTGHDGYTF; V gene: TRBV2; J gene: TRBJ1-2; D gene: TRBD1; clone size: -
CDR3 DNA: TGTGCCAGCAGTAGAGGGACTATCTACAATGAGCAGTTCTTC; CDR3 protein: CASSRGTIYNEQFF; V gene: TRBV6-1; J gene: TRBJ2-1; D gene: TRBD2; clone size: -
CDR3 DNA: TGTGCCAGCAGACAAACCGGGACAGCGAAAGAGACCCAGTACTTC; CDR3 protein: CASRQTGTAKETQYF; V gene: TRBV6-1; J gene: TRBJ2-5; D gene: TRBD1; clone size: -
CDR3 DNA: TGTGCCAGCAGCTTAGTTGCACTACTCGGGGAGCTGTTTTTT; CDR3 protein: CASSLVALLGELFF; V gene: TRBV7-2; J gene: TRBJ2-2; D gene: -; clone size: few
CDR3 DNA: TGTGCCAGCAGTCGAGGCGGGAGCTCCTACAATGAGCAGTTCTTC; CDR3 protein: CASSRGGSSYNEQFF; V gene: TRBV28; J gene: TRBJ2-1; D gene: TRBD2; clone size: -
CDR3 DNA: TGTGCCAGCAGCCACACACGACTAGCGGGAGGGCCGTTCACCGGGGAGCTGTTTTTT; CDR3 protein: CASSHTRLAGGPFTGELFF; V gene: TRBV11-1; J gene: TRBJ2-2; D gene: TRBD2; clone size: few
CDR3 DNA: TGTGCCAGTAGTACGGCCGCTGGGGAGCAGTACTTC; CDR3 protein: CASSTAAGEQYF; V gene: TRBV19; J gene: TRBJ2-7; D gene: -; clone size: few
CDR3 DNA: TGTGCCAGCAGCTCCCCACGGAGAACCTACGAGCAGTACTTC; CDR3 protein: CASSSPRRTYEQYF; V gene: TRBV11-2; J gene: TRBJ2-7; D gene: -; clone size: -
CDR3 DNA: TGTGCCAGCAGAAAAGGGGGGGGGGAGCTGTTTTTT; CDR3 protein: CASRKGGGELFF; V gene: TRBV27; J gene: TRBJ2-2; D gene: -; clone size: -
CDR3 DNA: TGTGCCAGCAGTTACCTGGTTACAAGTGGGTACGAGCAGTACTTC; CDR3 protein: CASSYLVTSGYEQYF; V gene: TRBV6-5; J gene: TRBJ2-7; D gene: -; clone size: -
CDR3 DNA: TGTGCCAGCAGCCGGGATCACACAGATACGCAGTATTTT; CDR3 protein: CASSRDHTDTQYF; V gene: TRBV6-1; J gene: TRBJ2-3; D gene: -; clone size: few
CDR3 DNA: TGTGCCAGCAGTTTGGATATCGCTAGCGGGAAAAAAGAGACCCAGTACTTC; CDR3 protein: CASSLDIASGKKETQYF; V gene: TRBV28; J gene: TRBJ2-5; D gene: TRBD2; clone size: -
CDR3 DNA: TGTGCCAGCAGCCAAGGTCGTCAGAACCAAGAGACCCAGTACTTC; CDR3 protein: CASSQGRQNQETQYF; V gene: TRBV3-1; J gene: TRBJ2-5; D gene: -; clone size: few
CDR3 DNA: TGTGCCAGCAGACAGGGGTCCACCTACGAGCAGTACTTC; CDR3 protein: CASRQGSTYEQYF; V gene: TRBV6-1; J gene: TRBJ2-7; D gene: TRBD1; clone size: -
CDR3 DNA: TGTGCCACCACACTAGCGGAAGGTAGCGAGCAGTACTTC; CDR3 protein: CATTLAEGSEQYF; V gene: TRBV10-3; J gene: TRBJ2-7; D gene: TRBD2; clone size: -
CDR3 DNA: TGTGCCAGCAGTTTCAGGGGGCTATTGGCTGAAGCTTTCTTT; CDR3 protein: CASSFRGLLAEAFF; V gene: TRBV27; J gene: TRBJ1-1; D gene: TRBD1; clone size: few
CDR3 DNA: TGTGCCAGCAGCCAAAAGGGAAACACTGAAGCTTTCTTT; CDR3 protein: CASSQKGNTEAFF; V gene: TRBV3-1; J gene: TRBJ1-1; D gene: -; clone size: few
CDR3 DNA: TGTGCCAGCTTGGTCTTTCGGGCCCAGTACTTC; CDR3 protein: CASLVFRAQYF; V gene: TRBV2; J gene: TRBJ2-5; D gene: -; clone size: -
CDR3 DNA: TGTGCCAGCAGCCCCCGGGGGATCGCGGTACCCTACAATGAGCAGTTCTTC; CDR3 protein: CASSPRGIAVPYNEQFF; V gene: TRBV28; J gene: TRBJ2-1; D gene: -; clone size: few
CDR3 DNA: TGTGCCAGCTCAGGGATCTCTGGGGCCAACGTCCTGACTTTC; CDR3 protein: CASSGISGANVLTF; V gene: TRBV25-1; J gene: TRBJ2-6; D gene: -; clone size: -
CDR3 DNA: TGTGCCAGCAGTTACGACAGTTTTGGAAACACCATATATTTT; CDR3 protein: CASSYDSFGNTIYF; V gene: TRBV6-5; J gene: TRBJ1-3; D gene: -; clone size: few
CDR3 DNA: TGCGCCAGCGCCAGGGACAGGAACACCGGGGAGCTGTTTTTT; CDR3 protein: CASARDRNTGELFF; V gene: TRBV5-1; J gene: TRBJ2-2; D gene: TRBD1; clone size: -
CDR3 DNA: TGCGCCAGCAGCTTGGGGAACCCTAGAGATACGCAGTATTTT; CDR3 protein: CASSLGNPRDTQYF; V gene: TRBV5-1; J gene: TRBJ2-3; D gene: -; clone size: few
CDR3 DNA: TGTGCCAGCGGGCGGGATAACACCGGGGAGCTGTTTTTT; CDR3 protein: CASGRDNTGELFF; V gene: TRBV28; J gene: TRBJ2-2; D gene: -; clone size: few
CDR3 DNA: TGCAGCCTCCACCTGGCGGGACAAGAGACCCAGTACTTC; CDR3 protein: CSLHLAGQETQYF; V gene: TRBV29-1; J gene: TRBJ2-5; D gene: -; clone size: many
CDR3 DNA: TGTGCCAGCAGAGGGGGGGACGGAAGGGTTGTGGATACGCAGTATTTT; CDR3 protein: CASRGGDGRVVDTQYF; V gene: TRBV27; J gene: TRBJ2-3; D gene: -; clone size: few
CDR3 DNA: TGTGCCAGCAGCGGCAGCGGGGGGCAATTGAAGGAGCAGTACTTC; CDR3 protein: CASSGSGGQLKEQYF; V gene: TRBV9; J gene: TRBJ2-7; D gene: TRBD2; clone size: many
CDR3 DNA: TGTGCCAGCAGTCGCCAGGGTAGGTCTGGGGCCTACAATGAGCAGTTCTTC; CDR3 protein: CASSRQGRSGAYNEQFF; V gene: TRBV6-1; J gene: TRBJ2-1; D gene: -; clone size: -
CDR3 DNA: TGCAGTGCTAGAGATCGTAGGGGGGGCAAGGCAGATACGCAGTATTTT; CDR3 protein: CSARDRRGGKADTQYF; V gene: TRBV20-1; J gene: TRBJ2-3; D gene: -; clone size: few
CDR3 DNA: TGCGCCAGCAGAACGGGGCTGAGCTCCTACGAGCAGTACTTC; CDR3 protein: CASRTGLSSYEQYF; V gene: TRBV5-1; J gene: TRBJ2-7; D gene: -; clone size: few
CDR3 DNA: TGTGCCAGCAGTTTAGCGGGACTAGGCACCGGGGAGCTGTTTTTT; CDR3 protein: CASSLAGLGTGELFF; V gene: TRBV12-3/TRBV12-4; J gene: TRBJ2-2; D gene: TRBD2; clone size: few
CDR3 DNA: TGTGCCAGCAGTCCCGTAGCGGGGGCCTCAGGGGAGCTGTTTTTT; CDR3 protein: CASSPVAGASGELFF; V gene: TRBV12-3/TRBV12-4; J gene: TRBJ2-2; D gene: TRBD2; clone size: few
CDR3 DNA: TGTGCCAGTAGTATACCGGGAGGGTCCTACGAGCAGTACTTC; CDR3 protein: CASSIPGGSYEQYF; V gene: TRBV19; J gene: TRBJ2-7; D gene: TRBD2; clone size: -
CDR3 DNA: TGTGCCAGCAGCCAAGGTGTGGAGCGGGGCACTGTAAACAATGAGCAGTTCTTC; CDR3 protein: CASSQGVERGTVNNEQFF; V gene: TRBV14; J gene: TRBJ2-1; D gene: TRBD2; clone size: -
CDR3 DNA: TGTGCCAGCAGCTTAGGTTTGATAGCGGCGCATGAGCAGTTCTTC; CDR3 protein: CASSLGLIAAHEQFF; V gene: TRBV7-9; J gene: TRBJ2-1; D gene: -; clone size: -
CDR3 DNA: TGTGCCAGCAGTGAAGGGACTAGCGGGAAAGAGCAGTACTTC; CDR3 protein: CASSEGTSGKEQYF; V gene: TRBV6-4; J gene: TRBJ2-7; D gene: TRBD2; clone size: few